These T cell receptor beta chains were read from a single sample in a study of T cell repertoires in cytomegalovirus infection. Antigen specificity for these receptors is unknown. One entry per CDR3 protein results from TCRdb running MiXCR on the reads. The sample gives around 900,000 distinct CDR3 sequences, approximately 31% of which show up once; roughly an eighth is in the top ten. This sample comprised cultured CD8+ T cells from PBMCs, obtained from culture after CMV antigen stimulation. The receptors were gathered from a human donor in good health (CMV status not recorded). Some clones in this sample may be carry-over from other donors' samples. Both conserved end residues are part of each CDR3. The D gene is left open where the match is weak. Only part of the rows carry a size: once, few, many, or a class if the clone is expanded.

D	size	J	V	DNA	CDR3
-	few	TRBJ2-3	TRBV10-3	TGTGCCATCAGTGAGTCGACTCGGCTTCCCAAGAGAGAGCGATATACAGTTACGCAGTATTTT	CAISESTRLPKRERYTVTQYF
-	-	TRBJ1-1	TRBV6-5	TGTGCCAGCAGTTACTCGCATCCAGGGACTGAAGCTTTCTTT	CASSYSHPGTEAFF
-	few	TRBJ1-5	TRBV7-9	TGTGCCAGCAGCCCTCGATACGGACTCCAGCATTTT	CASSPRYGLQHF
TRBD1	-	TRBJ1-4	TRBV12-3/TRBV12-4	TGTGCCAGCAGTTCCGGACAGGGAACTAATGAAAAACTGTTTTTT	CASSSGQGTNEKLFF
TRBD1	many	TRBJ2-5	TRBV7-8	TGTGCCAGCAGCTCCCTCCCGGACAGGGGAAGTCACAAGACCCAGTACTTC	CASSSLPDRGSHKTQYF
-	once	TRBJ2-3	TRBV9	TGTGCCAGCAGCGTAGGGGACTCCGGGACGCAGTATTTT	CASSVGDSGTQYF
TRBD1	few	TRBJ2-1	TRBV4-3	TGCGCCAGCAGCCAAGGGACAGGGGGTAGCAATGAGCAGTTCTTC	CASSQGTGGSNEQFF
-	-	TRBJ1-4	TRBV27	TGTGCCAGCAGTCCCCGACAGACAACTAATGAAAAACTGTTTTTT	CASSPRQTTNEKLFF
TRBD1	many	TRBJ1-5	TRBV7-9	TGTGCCAGCAGCACTAGCGCCCCCCACAGGGGAGGAAGCAATCAGCCCCAGCATTTT	CASSTSAPHRGGSNQPQHF
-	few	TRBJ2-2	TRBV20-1	TGCAGTGCAGTTGACAGATCGCACGGGGAGCTGTTTTTT	CSAVDRSHGELFF
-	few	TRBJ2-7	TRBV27	TGTGCCAGCAGCCGCAGGGGGGGTTTAGCCTACGAGCAGTACTTC	CASSRRGGLAYEQYF
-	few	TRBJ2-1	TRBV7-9	TGTGCCAGCAGCGGGCCAGGGGCGAATGAGCAGTTCTTC	CASSGPGANEQFF
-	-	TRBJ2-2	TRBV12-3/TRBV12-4	TGTGCCAGCAGTTTGGGCAGAGATTATTCCGGGGAGCTGTTTTTT	CASSLGRDYSGELFF
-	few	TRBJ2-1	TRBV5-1	TGCGCCAGCAGCGTGGACTTGGTGGGCAATGAGCAGTTCTTC	CASSVDLVGNEQFF
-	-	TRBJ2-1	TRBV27	TGTGCCAGCAGTTTCCGCGGGGGCCCCCTCGGGTCATACGAGCAGTTCTTC	CASSFRGGPLGSYEQFF
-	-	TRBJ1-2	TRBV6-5	TGTGCCAGCAGTTGGGGGGGGGAATACTATGGCTACACCTTC	CASSWGGEYYGYTF
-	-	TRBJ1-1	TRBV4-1	TGCGCCAGCAGCCCCGCTTACGAAGCGGGCTCCACTGAAGCTTTCTTT	CASSPAYEAGSTEAFF
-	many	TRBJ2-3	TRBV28	TGTGCCAGCAGTCCCCCGTTAGATACGCAGTATTTT	CASSPPLDTQYF
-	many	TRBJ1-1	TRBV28	TGTGCCAGCAGCCGGGTGAACACTGAAGCTTTCTTT	CASSRVNTEAFF
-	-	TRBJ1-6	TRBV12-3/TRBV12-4	TGTGCCACTGGACGCTGGAATTCACCCCTCCACTTT	CATGRWNSPLHF
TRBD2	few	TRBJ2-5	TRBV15	TGTGCCACTCGTAAGACTAGCTATGTAGAGACCCAGTACTTC	CATRKTSYVETQYF
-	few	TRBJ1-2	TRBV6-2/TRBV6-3	TGTGCCAGCAGGGGGCTCACGACAGATGATGGCTACACCTTC	CASRGLTTDDGYTF
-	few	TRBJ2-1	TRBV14	TGTGCCAGCAGCCAAGGGTTCACTTACAATGAGCAGTTCTTC	CASSQGFTYNEQFF
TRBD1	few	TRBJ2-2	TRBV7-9	TGTGCCAGCAGCTTCCCGGGACAGGGTAAAACCGGGGAGCTGTTTTTT	CASSFPGQGKTGELFF
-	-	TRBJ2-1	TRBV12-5	TGTGCTAGTGGTTTAGGAAGAGAGCAGTTCTTC	CASGLGREQFF
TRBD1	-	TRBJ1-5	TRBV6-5	TGTGCCAGCAGTTCCGGGACAGCTCAGCCCCAGCATTTT	CASSSGTAQPQHF
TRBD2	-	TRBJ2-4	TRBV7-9	TGTGCCAGCAGCCCAGCGGGGACTAGCGGGGGGGTTCTTCAGTACTTC	CASSPAGTSGGVLQYF
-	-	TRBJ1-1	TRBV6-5	TGTGCCAGCAGTTTCTCTAGGGGGAGGAACACTGAAGCTTTCTTT	CASSFSRGRNTEAFF
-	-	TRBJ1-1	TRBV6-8	TGTGCCAGCAGGGGACGTTTGAACGCTGAAGCTTTCTTT	CASRGRLNAEAFF
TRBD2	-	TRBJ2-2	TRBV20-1	TGCAGTGCTAGAGGTTGGGAGGGCACCGGGGAGCTGTTTTTT	CSARGWEGTGELFF
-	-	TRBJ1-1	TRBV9	TGTGCCAGCAGCGGCCCCCCCCGGGTGCTTATGAACACTGAAGCTTTCTTT	CASSGPPRVLMNTEAFF
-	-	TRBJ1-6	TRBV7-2	TGTGCCAGCAGCTTACTAGGGGGACTAAATTCACCCCTCCAATTT	CASSLLGGLNSPLQF
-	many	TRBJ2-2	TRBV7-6	TGTGCCAGCAGCTTAGCGGGGCCCGGGGAGCTGTTTTTT	CASSLAGPGELFF
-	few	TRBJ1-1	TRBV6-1	TGTGCCAGCACTCAAGGGGGGAGCGACACTGAAGCTTTCTTT	CASTQGGSDTEAFF
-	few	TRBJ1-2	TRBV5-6	TGTGCCAGCAGCCTCCAGTCTGGGTATGGCTACACCTTC	CASSLQSGYGYTF
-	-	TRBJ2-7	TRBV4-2	TGTGCCAGCAGCCAAGATAATAAGGGGACTGGCTACGAGCAGTACTTC	CASSQDNKGTGYEQYF
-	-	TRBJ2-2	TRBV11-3	TGTGCCAGCGCCGCGGGTTTTGCCGGGGAGCTGTTTTTT	CASAAGFAGELFF
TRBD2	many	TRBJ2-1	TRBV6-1	TGTGCCAGCAGTTCAAAAGCGGGGTTCTCCTACAATGAGCAGTTCTTC	CASSSKAGFSYNEQFF
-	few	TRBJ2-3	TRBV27	TGTGCCAGCGGAATAATTACGGATACGCAGTATTTT	CASGIITDTQYF
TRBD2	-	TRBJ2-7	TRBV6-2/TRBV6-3	TGTGCCAGCAGTTACCCGGGACTAGGGGTGGCCGAGCAGTACTTC	CASSYPGLGVAEQYF
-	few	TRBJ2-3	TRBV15	TGTGCCACCAGCAGCCATTTACAGGGTCCGGGAGATACGCAGTATTTT	CATSSHLQGPGDTQYF
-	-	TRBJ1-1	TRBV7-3	TGTGCCAGCAGCTTAAAGGGACGGATCACTGAAGCTTTCTTT	CASSLKGRITEAFF
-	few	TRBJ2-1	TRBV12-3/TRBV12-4	TGTGCCAGCAGTGGGGTTGGAGGGCCTACCTACAATGAGCAGTTCTTC	CASSGVGGPTYNEQFF
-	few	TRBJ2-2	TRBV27	TGTGCCAGCAGTTCCTCGAGGGGCTTCAGGACCGGGGAGCTGTTTTTT	CASSSSRGFRTGELFF